A single T cell receptor beta chain is shown here with its context. Its antigen is undetermined. Profiling relied on immunoSEQ multiplex PCR, and the TCRdb table lists in-frame clones only, not all of them. This table has roughly 66,000 clones, 80% to 85% appearing once. Germline CDR1 SGHNT, CDR2 YYREEE (reference sequence). V lost 4 bases to trimming and J lost 5 bases; unmatched junction nucleotides: 15. The CDR3 has 17 amino acids. The entry originates in a study of OX40 agonist ivuxolimab in advanced cancers. Study-wide context: Patients received ivuxolimab, an intravenous treatment, every 2 weeks at 0.01 to 10 mg/kg. Partial responses were achieved by three patients: one hepatocellular carcinoma, two cutaneous melanoma.

The study, taken as a whole, reports: At 0.1 to 3.0 mg/kg, clonal expansion of CD4+ and CD8+ blood T cells had occurred by week 6.

Enrollment shut out patients with autoimmune disease history or systemic immunosuppression. The sequences come from CD4+ or CD8+ T cells sorted from blood, collected in a trial of the OX40 agonist ivuxolimab. V usage is TRBV5-4 and J usage is TRBJ2-1, with TRBD1 matching over 7 bases. The receptor was derived from an adult with an advanced solid tumor such as melanoma, head and neck, liver or kidney cancer. This chain's CDR3 is CASSPEPGQKTNNEQFF. CDR3 bases: TGTGCCAGCAGCCCAGAACCGGGACAGAAAACCAACAATGAGCAGTTCTTC.